Below are 31 T cell receptor beta chains sequenced from a single sample in a study of cytomegalovirus exposure and HLA in healthy donors (dated by TCRdb to 2016 to 2017). Receptor amplification or capture employed the immunoSEQ multiplex PCR assay. A mixture of 60 forward primers for TCR Vbeta segments and 13 reverse primers for TCR Jbeta segments was used in the multiplex PCR. TCRdb retrieved this table from immuneACCESS and kept in-frame rearrangements only. Not all clones are present; in checked studies, unresolved V genes account for under half, and no reason is known for the remainder. Present in this sample are 110,000 to 150,000 clones, about four fifths of which were seen just once. Of the sample, approximately 4.1% falls within the top ten clones. Sequenced sample: PBMCs. These receptors were obtained from a man between 35 and 55 years old in good health and CMV-seronegative.

This clone has a single count. This chain links TRBV25-1 with TRBJ1-5; D remains unclear. The CDR3 has 13 residues. V dropped 1 base and J dropped 5 bases, with 6 bases sitting between them. Germline V gene lookup returns CDR1 MGHDK and CDR2 SYGVNS. The CDR3 nucleotides read TGTGCCAGCAGTGAATCGTCTTATCAGCCCCAGCATTTT. It specifies CASSESSYQPQHF.

The chain is built from TRBV4-1 and TRBJ1-5; the match to TRBD1 covers 9 bases. Trimming cost V 8 bases and J 6 bases; bases outside gene matches: 5. This CDR3 has 13 residues. Germline V gives CDR1 MGHRA, CDR2 YSYEKL. CDR3 in amino acids: CASGTGNSQPQHF. In nucleotides, the CDR3 is TGCGCCAGCGGGACAGGGAACAGTCAGCCCCAGCATTTT.

The J gene is TRBJ2-5, the V gene TRBV9, with 7 positions matching TRBD1. V was pared by 3 bases and J by 2 bases, with 4 bases of the junction left unmatched. The V gene's germline CDR1 is SGDLS and CDR2 YYNGEE. The CDR3 consists of 14 residues. CDR3 DNA: TGTGCCAGCAGCGACGGGGACAGACAAGAGACCCAGTACTTC. Its translation: CASSDGDRQETQYF.

CDR3 residues: CASSLGRGQGEKLFF. The CDR3 DNA sequence: TGTGCCAGCAGCTTAGGCCGGGGCCAGGGGGAAAAACTGTTTTTT. This rearrangement joins TRBV7-6 to TRBJ1-4, with D tentatively TRBD1 (6 bases). Germline CDR1 is SGHVS and CDR2 is FNYEAQ. This CDR3 is built from 15 residues. Trimming pared 1 base from V and 8 bases from J, leaving 14 bases between.

The rearrangement links TRBV7-2 to TRBJ2-5; TRBD2 aligns across 10 bases. The V and J ends lost 3 bases and 2 bases, in that order; junction bases with no gene match: 6. Germline CDR1 SGHTA, CDR2 FQGNSA. The CDR3 is 16 amino acids. DNA of the CDR3: TGTGCCAGCAGCTTTCTAGCGGGGGCGTTTCAAGAGACCCAGTACTTC. It codes for CASSFLAGAFQETQYF.

Of note for this clone: At one end the junction does not follow the germline gene, possibly because of a read error. This chain uses TRBV7-7 with TRBJ2-1, with D possibly TRBD2 on 5 matching bases. Germline V gives CDR1 SSHAT, CDR2 FNYEAQ (reference sequence). This CDR3 spans 14 amino acids. This chain's CDR3 is CASSLELGSSEQFF. CDR3 in DNA: TGTGCTAGCAGCTTGGAACTAGGTTCGAGTGAGCAGTTCTTC.

The chain uses TRBV9 and TRBJ1-2; 10 positions agree with TRBD1. The germline CDR1 and CDR2 sequences are SGDLS and YYNGEE. The CDR3 totals 15 residues. Trimming took 4 bases from V and 4 from J; bases not matched to a gene: 7. The CDR3 sequence is CASSPLDRGLYGYTF. CDR3 coding DNA: TGTGCCAGCAGCCCCCTAGACAGGGGGCTCTATGGCTACACCTTC.

The genes are TRBV5-1 and TRBJ1-6, with D possibly matching TRBD1 (5 bases). CDR1 is SGHRS and CDR2 is YFSETQ in the germline V gene. CDR3 length equals 14 residues. The V end lost 3 bases, the J end lost 3 bases, and 7 bases lay between the germline ends. The CDR3 protein is CASSSDIYNSPLHF. As DNA, the CDR3 is TGCGCCAGCAGCTCGGACATCTATAATTCACCCCTCCACTTT.

Within the sample, this clone is medium-sized. This rearrangement joins TRBV28 to TRBJ1-1; D is perhaps TRBD1 (6 bases). Trimming cost V 6 bases and J 5 bases, with 16 bases left between them. The length of the CDR3 is 14 residues. Germline CDR1 is MDHEN and CDR2 is SYDVKM. The CDR3 DNA follows: TGTGCCAGCAGCCCGACAGGTGGGTGGACTGAAGCTTTCTTT. This sequence encodes CASSPTGGWTEAFF.

In nucleotides, the CDR3 is TGTGCCAGCAGCTTAGTTTTGACTAGCGGGGGGATTAATGAGCAGTTCTTC. Its protein product is CASSLVLTSGGINEQFF. This chain connects TRBV7-2 to TRBJ2-1; 13 nucleotides agree with TRBD2. Trimming at V came to 1 base and at J to 7 bases, leaving 7 bases not matched to a gene. The CDR3 is made up of 17 amino acids. Germline assignment: CDR1 SGHTA and CDR2 FQGNSA.

CDR3 amino acids: CASSFETSGGGTDTQYF. For the CDR3, the DNA is TGCGCCAGCAGCTTTGAGACTAGCGGGGGGGGCACAGATACGCAGTATTTT. This chain joins TRBV5-1 and TRBJ2-3; 14 positions agree with TRBD2. The CDR3 is 17 amino acids. After removal of 2 bases from V and 1 base from J, the junction contained 3 bases not matched to a gene. Per germline, CDR1 SGHRS and CDR2 YFSETQ.

This clone has a handful of counts. The gene calls are TRBV7-9 and TRBJ1-2; D call uncertain. V dropped 7 bases and J dropped 3 bases, with 15 bases sitting between them. The CDR3 extends over 14 amino acids. Per germline, CDR1 SEHNR and CDR2 FQNEAQ (reference sequence). CDR3 sequence: CASTPQGGDYGYTF. Here the CDR3 DNA reads TGTGCCAGCACCCCCCAAGGAGGAGACTATGGCTACACCTTC.

This chain joins TRBV2 and TRBJ1-4; TRBD1 agrees at 10 bases. The junction had 10 bases not matched to a gene; V was cut back by 7 bases and J by 8 bases. The CDR3 is 15 amino acids. Germline loops: CDR1 SNHLY, CDR2 FYNNEI. The CDR3 reads CASTSQTGGGEKLFF. The CDR3 DNA is TGTGCCAGCACCTCTCAGACAGGGGGCGGCGAAAAACTGTTTTTT.

This clone was found once. The chain is built from TRBV19 and TRBJ1-3, with a weak D call TRBD1 (6 bases). The CDR3 is 15 residues long. V shed 5 bases and J shed 0 bases, with 11 bases lying between them. Germline lookup yields CDR1 LNHDA and CDR2 SQIVND (reference sequence). CDR3 DNA sequence: TGTGCCAGTAGTCAACAAGGGGGCTCTGGAAACACCATATATTTT. It encodes CASSQQGGSGNTIYF.

This clone was counted once. V and J are TRBV7-3 and TRBJ2-3, with TRBD2 matching 11 bases. Germline V gene sequence: CDR1 SGHTA, CDR2 FQGTGA. The V and J ends lost 2 bases and 5 bases, in that order; junction bases with no gene match: 6. The CDR3 extends over 16 amino acids. The CDR3 here is CASSLLIAGGKDTQYF. As DNA, the CDR3 is TGTGCCAGCAGCTTATTGATAGCGGGGGGGAAAGATACGCAGTATTTT.

This chain uses TRBV29-1 with TRBJ1-1; 10 nucleotides line up with TRBD1. This CDR3 is 13 amino acids long. Germline V gene data show CDR1 as SQVTM and CDR2 as ANQGSEA. V lost 6 bases to trimming and J lost 5 bases; unmatched junction nucleotides: 6. The CDR3 DNA reads as TGCAGCGTGACGACAGGGGGCCGGACTGAAGCTTTCTTT. Its translation: CSVTTGGRTEAFF.

The chain carries TRBV27 and TRBJ2-2, with 11 bases identical to TRBD2. V gave up 5 bases and J gave up 7 bases; unmatched junction bases: 6. Germline CDR1 is MNHEY and CDR2 is SMNVEV (reference sequence). CDR3 length equals 15 residues. CDR3 nucleotide sequence: TGTGCCAGCAGTCCCCTAGCGGGGGGCAGCGGGGAGCTGTTTTTT. Encoded protein: CASSPLAGGSGELFF.

The gene calls are TRBV29-1 and TRBJ2-3; D remains ambiguous. The CDR3 is 16 residues long. V was trimmed by 6 bases and J by 0 bases, leaving 19 bases between them. Looked up from germline, CDR1 is SQVTM and CDR2 is ANQGSEA. CDR3 sequence (DNA): TGCAGCGTCCCCAAATCGGCCAGGTCCAGCACAGATACGCAGTATTTT. Residues: CSVPKSARSSTDTQYF.

V is TRBV30 and J is TRBJ1-6; 8 nucleotides align to TRBD1. Germline CDR1 is GTSNPN and CDR2 is SVGIG (reference sequence). The trim removed 7 bases at V and 7 bases at J, leaving 6 bases unmatched. The CDR3 totals 13 residues. This CDR3 reads CAFRWDRNSPLHF. The CDR3 DNA follows: TGTGCCTTCCGATGGGACAGGAATTCACCCCTCCACTTT.

The chain uses TRBV5-6 and TRBJ2-7, with 9 positions matching TRBD1. The germline gives CDR1 SGHDT, CDR2 YYEEEE. V shed 2 bases, J shed 0 bases, and the junction held 3 bases outside the gene matches. The CDR3 is made up of 15 amino acids. For the CDR3, the DNA is TGTGCCAGCAGCTTCGGGACAGGGACCTCCTACGAGCAGTACTTC. Residues: CASSFGTGTSYEQYF.

Notes on this clone: In the same sample, other DNA sequences code for this CDR3. This sequence joins TRBV7-9 and TRBJ1-5; 8 positions match TRBD1. Germline trimming cut 5 bases from V and 5 bases from J; bases unmatched to any gene: 5. The CDR3 has 14 amino acids. CDR1 is SEHNR, CDR2 FQNEAQ, per germline (reference sequence). Written as DNA, the CDR3 is TGTGCCAGCAGCGGTGAGGGACAGGATCAGCCCCAGCATTTT. This encodes CASSGEGQDQPQHF.

In this sample, this clone turned up once. The genes are TRBV29-1 and TRBJ2-5; TRBD2 agrees at 9 bases. The J call could be wrong; TRBJ2-7 is a better fit for the DNA end. Per germline, CDR1 SQVTM and CDR2 ANQGSEA. The CDR3 has 15 amino acids. The CDR3 coding sequence is TGCAGCGTTGAAAGGGCTAGCGGGGACTCCTACGAGCAGTACTTC. This sequence encodes CSVERASGDSYEQYF.

This clone was seen only once. The rearrangement links TRBV4-2 to TRBJ2-3, with 10 bases fitting TRBD2. This CDR3 contains 19 residues. Germline values: CDR1 LGHNA, CDR2 YNFKEQ. The J segment lost 7 bases and the V segment lost 0 bases, leaving 16 bases of the junction unmatched. This CDR3 reads CASSQEGLEAGGLSNTQYF. The CDR3 DNA follows: TGTGCCAGCAGCCAAGAGGGCCTCGAAGCGGGGGGGCTTTCAAATACGCAGTATTTT.

The chain recombines TRBV2 with TRBJ1-6; TRBD1 is a possible D gene (6 bases). The CDR3 covers 14 residues. Germline V CDR1 and CDR2: SNHLY, FYNNEI. The V end lost 8 bases, the J end lost 6 bases, and 14 bases lay between the germline ends. Written as DNA, the CDR3 is TGTGCCAGCTCAAGGGAGGGGGTTAATTCACCCCTCCACTTT. Residues: CASSREGVNSPLHF.

This clone turned up a few times. The CDR3 nucleotides read TGTGCCAGCAGCTTTCGTGTAGGAGGAAAAGGCAATCTCATGAACACTGAAGCTTTCTTT. Its translation: CASSFRVGGKGNLMNTEAFF. The chain employs TRBV12-1 and TRBJ1-1. TRBV12-1 is designated a pseudogene. The CDR3 totals 20 residues.

The chain recombines TRBV2 with TRBJ2-5; 8 bases are shared with TRBD1. The J call may be wrong; the DNA end is better matched by TRBJ2-7. The CDR3 covers 14 residues. Germline CDR1 reads SNHLY; CDR2 reads FYNNEI. CDR3 loop: CASSYRGSPYEQYF. CDR3 DNA sequence: TGTGCCAGCAGTTACAGGGGGAGTCCCTACGAGCAGTACTTC.

The chain has TRBV25-1 and TRBJ2-2; 7 bases map to TRBD1. CDR1 MGHDK and CDR2 SYGVNS come from the germline V gene. J lost 2 bases, V lost 8 bases, and 14 bases had no gene match. This CDR3 region has 17 residues. The DNA of the CDR3 is TGTGCCAGCTCGATAGTCCCGGGACAGACCAACACCGGGGAGCTGTTTTTT. This gives the protein CASSIVPGQTNTGELFF.

V usage is TRBV28 and J usage is TRBJ1-5; TRBD1 matches 9 bases. V gave up 3 bases and J gave up 6 bases; unmatched junction bases: 15. The CDR3 runs to 18 residues. Looked up from germline, CDR1 is MDHEN and CDR2 is SYDVKM. CDR3 region: CASSLVGTGTSVGQPQHF. As DNA, the CDR3 is TGTGCCAGCAGTTTGGTCGGGACAGGGACTTCGGTAGGTCAGCCCCAGCATTTT.

This chain links TRBV4-2 with TRBJ2-1; 10 nucleotides align to TRBD2. Germline V gives CDR1 LGHNA, CDR2 YNFKEQ. This CDR3 is 18 amino acids long. V dropped 1 base and J dropped 8; count of bases not matched to a gene: 14. CDR3 amino acids: CASSQGLAGLDGGYEQFF. The CDR3 coding sequence is TGTGCCAGCAGCCAAGGACTAGCGGGCCTAGACGGGGGATATGAGCAGTTCTTC.

The chain employs TRBV28 and TRBJ1-4; 9 nucleotides align to TRBD1. Losses at the gene ends were 3 bases for V and 8 bases for J; bases not matched to a gene: 10. CDR3 size: 16 residues. Germline-derived CDR1 and CDR2 are MDHEN and SYDVKM. This CDR3 reads CASSLGDREVYEKLFF. The DNA for the CDR3 is TGTGCCAGCAGTTTGGGGGACAGGGAAGTTTACGAAAAACTGTTTTTT. Supplemented by reference TRBV28 and TRBJ1-4, the full variable domain reads DVKVTQSSRYLVKRTGEKVFLECVQDMDHENMFWYRQDPGLGLRLIYFSYDVKMKEKGDIPEGYSVSREKKERFSLILESASTNQTSMYLCASSLGDREVYEKLFFGSGTQLSVL.

The rearrangement links TRBV28 to TRBJ2-7; 7 nucleotides match TRBD2. Germline-derived CDR1 and CDR2 are MDHEN and SYDVKM. The CDR3 loop spans 17 amino acids. V lost 4 bases to trimming and J lost 5 bases; unmatched junction nucleotides: 17. The CDR3 DNA reads TGTGCCAGCAGTTCAATAGGCCCGGGGGGACCGTCCCACGAGCAGTACTTC. Encoded protein: CASSSIGPGGPSHEQYF.